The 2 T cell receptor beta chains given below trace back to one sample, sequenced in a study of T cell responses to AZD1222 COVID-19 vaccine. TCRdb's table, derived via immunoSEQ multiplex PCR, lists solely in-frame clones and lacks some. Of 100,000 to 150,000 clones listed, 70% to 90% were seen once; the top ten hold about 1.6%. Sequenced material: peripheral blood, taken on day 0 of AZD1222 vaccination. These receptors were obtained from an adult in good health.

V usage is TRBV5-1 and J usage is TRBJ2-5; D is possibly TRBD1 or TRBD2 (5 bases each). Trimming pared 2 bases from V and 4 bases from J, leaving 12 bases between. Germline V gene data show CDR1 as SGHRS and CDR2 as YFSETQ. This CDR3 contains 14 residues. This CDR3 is CASSLNIGGETQYF. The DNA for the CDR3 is TGCGCCAGCAGCTTAAACATTGGGGGAGAGACCCAGTACTTC.

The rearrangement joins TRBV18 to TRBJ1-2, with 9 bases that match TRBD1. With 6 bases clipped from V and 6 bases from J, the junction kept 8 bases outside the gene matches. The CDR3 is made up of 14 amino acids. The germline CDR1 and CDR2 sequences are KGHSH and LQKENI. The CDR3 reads CASSYQGQGDGYTF. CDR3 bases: TGTGCCAGCTCCTACCAGGGACAGGGAGATGGCTACACCTTC.